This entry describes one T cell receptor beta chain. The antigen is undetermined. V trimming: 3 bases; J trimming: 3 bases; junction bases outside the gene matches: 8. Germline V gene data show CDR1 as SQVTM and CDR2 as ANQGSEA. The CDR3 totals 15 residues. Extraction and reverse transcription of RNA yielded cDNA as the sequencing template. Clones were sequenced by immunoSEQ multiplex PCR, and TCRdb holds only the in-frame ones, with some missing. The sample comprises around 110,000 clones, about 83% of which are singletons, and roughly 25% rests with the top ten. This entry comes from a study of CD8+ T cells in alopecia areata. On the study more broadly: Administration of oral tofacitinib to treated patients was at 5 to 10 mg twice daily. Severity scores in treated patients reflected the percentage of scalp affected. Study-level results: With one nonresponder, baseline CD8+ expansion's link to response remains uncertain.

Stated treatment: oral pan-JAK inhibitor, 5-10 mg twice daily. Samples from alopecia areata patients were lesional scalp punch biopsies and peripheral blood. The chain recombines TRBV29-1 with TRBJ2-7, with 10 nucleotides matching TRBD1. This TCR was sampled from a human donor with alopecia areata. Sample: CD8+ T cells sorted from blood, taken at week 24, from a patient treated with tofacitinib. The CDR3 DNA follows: TGCAGCGTTGAGGATGGGGGACAGGGGATCTACGAGCAGTACTTC. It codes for CSVEDGGQGIYEQYF.